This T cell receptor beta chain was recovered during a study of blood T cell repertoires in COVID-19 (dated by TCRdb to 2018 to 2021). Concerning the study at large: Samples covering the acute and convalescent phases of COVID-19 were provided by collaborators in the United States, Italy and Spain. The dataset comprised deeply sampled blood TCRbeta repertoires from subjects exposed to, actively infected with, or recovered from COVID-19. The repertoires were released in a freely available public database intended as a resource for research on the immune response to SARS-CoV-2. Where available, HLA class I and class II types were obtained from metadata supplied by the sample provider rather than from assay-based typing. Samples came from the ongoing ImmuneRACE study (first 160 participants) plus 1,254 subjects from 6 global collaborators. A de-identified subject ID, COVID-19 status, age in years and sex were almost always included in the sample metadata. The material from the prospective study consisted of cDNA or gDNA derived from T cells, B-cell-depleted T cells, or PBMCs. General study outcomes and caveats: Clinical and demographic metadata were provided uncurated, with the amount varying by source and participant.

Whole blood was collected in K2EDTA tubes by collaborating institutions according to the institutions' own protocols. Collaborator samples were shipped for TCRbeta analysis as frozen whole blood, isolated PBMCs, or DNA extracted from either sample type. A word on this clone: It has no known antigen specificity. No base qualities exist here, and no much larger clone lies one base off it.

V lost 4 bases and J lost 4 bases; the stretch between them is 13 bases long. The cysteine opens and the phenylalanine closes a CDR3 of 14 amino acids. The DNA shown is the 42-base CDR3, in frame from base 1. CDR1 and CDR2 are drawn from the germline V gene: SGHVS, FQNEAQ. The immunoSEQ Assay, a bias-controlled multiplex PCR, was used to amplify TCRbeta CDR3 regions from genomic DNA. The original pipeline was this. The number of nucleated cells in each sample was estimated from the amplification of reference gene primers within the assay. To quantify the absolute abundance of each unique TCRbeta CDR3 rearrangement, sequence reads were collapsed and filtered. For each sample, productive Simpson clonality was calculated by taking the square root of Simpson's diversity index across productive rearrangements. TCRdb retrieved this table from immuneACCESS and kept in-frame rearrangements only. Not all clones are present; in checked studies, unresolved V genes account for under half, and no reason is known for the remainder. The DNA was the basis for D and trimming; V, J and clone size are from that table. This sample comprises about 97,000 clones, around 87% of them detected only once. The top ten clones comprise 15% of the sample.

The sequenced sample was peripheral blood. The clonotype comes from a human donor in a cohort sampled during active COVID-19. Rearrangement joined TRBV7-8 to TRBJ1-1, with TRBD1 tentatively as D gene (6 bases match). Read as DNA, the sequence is TGTGCCAGCAGCTCCTCTACAGGGCCCACTGAAGCTTTCTTT. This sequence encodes CASSSSTGPTEAFF.